The 5 T cell receptor beta chains listed next were all sequenced from one sample in a study of T cell responses to AZD1222 COVID-19 vaccine. Clones were sequenced by immunoSEQ multiplex PCR, and TCRdb holds only the in-frame ones, with some missing. The sample includes about 100,000 clones, roughly 85% of them seen just once. Sequencing used peripheral blood, obtained on day 0 of AZD1222 vaccination. Receptor source: an adult in good health.

This clone was detected only a few times. This rearrangement joins TRBV6-2 or TRBV6-3 to TRBJ2-3; D is unclear. The V and J ends lost 6 bases and 2 bases respectively, with 9 bases between them. The CDR3 has 13 amino acids. Germline V gene sequence: CDR1 MNHEY, CDR2 SVGEGT. The DNA for the CDR3 is TGTGCCAGCAGCTTCGGTATCACAGATACGCAGTATTTT. Encoded protein: CASSFGITDTQYF.

This chain joins TRBV5-1 and TRBJ2-3; D gene uncertain. The germline gives CDR1 SGHRS, CDR2 YFSETQ. The CDR3 runs 11 residues. The V and J ends lost 4 bases and 6 bases respectively, with 6 bases between them. CDR3: CASSQDDTQYF. CDR3 DNA: TGCGCCAGCAGCCAGGACGATACGCAGTATTTT.

This clone occurred once. V gene TRBV5-1 combines with J gene TRBJ2-7; maybe TRBD2 (5 bases). Trimming left V 0 bases short and J 4 bases short, with 8 bases between. The V gene's germline CDR1 is SGHRS and CDR2 YFSETQ. The CDR3 sequence is 13 residues long. In DNA, the CDR3 is TGCGCCAGCAGCTTGGCCGGGGTTTACGAGCAGTACTTC. It specifies CASSLAGVYEQYF.

The chain couples TRBV7-2 to TRBJ1-1; unclear D gene. Germline CDR1 reads SGHTA; CDR2 reads FQGNSA. V shed 1 base and J shed 6 bases, with 12 bases lying between them. CDR3 length: 14 amino acids. The CDR3 sequence: CASSLDNISPEAFF. In nucleotides, the CDR3 is TGTGCCAGCAGCTTAGATAACATATCCCCTGAAGCTTTCTTT.

CDR3 residues: CASSLDYQETQYF. CDR3 DNA sequence: TGCGCCAGCAGCTTGGACTACCAAGAGACCCAGTACTTC. The J gene is TRBJ2-5, the V gene TRBV5-1; the D is unclear. From germline, CDR1 is SGHRS and CDR2 YFSETQ. This CDR3 region has 13 residues. Trimming removed 0 bases at V and 0 bases at J, with 3 bases between.